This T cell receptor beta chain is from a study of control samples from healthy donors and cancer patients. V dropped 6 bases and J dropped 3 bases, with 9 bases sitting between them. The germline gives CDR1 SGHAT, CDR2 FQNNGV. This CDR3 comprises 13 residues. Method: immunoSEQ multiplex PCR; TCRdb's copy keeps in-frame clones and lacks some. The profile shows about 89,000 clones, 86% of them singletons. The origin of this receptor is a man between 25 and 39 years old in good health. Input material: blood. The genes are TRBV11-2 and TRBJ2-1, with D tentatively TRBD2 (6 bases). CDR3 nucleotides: TGTGCCAGCAGACCCGGGGGCTACAATGAGCAGTTCTTC. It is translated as CASRPGGYNEQFF.